The clone carrying this T cell receptor beta chain appeared a single time. Sequencing used immunoSEQ multiplex PCR; TCRdb keeps in-frame clones, though not all of them. The sample holds about 100,000 clones; approximately 90% are singletons and the top ten take roughly 0.64%. The record originates from a study of OX40 agonist ivuxolimab in advanced cancers. Background on the study: Dose-escalation cases comprised hepatocellular carcinoma, melanoma, renal cell or head and neck cancer. Three patients showed partial responses: one hepatocellular carcinoma and two cutaneous melanoma cases.

In germline, CDR1 is KGHSH, CDR2 LQKENI. This CDR3 region has 13 residues. V lost 3 bases and J lost 4, with 9 bases in between. The TCR was taken from an adult with an advanced solid tumor such as melanoma, head and neck, liver or kidney cancer. The chain employs TRBV18 and TRBJ1-1; no reliable D call. Sample: CD4+ or CD8+ T cells sorted from blood, taken in a trial of the OX40 agonist ivuxolimab. CDR3 DNA: TGTGCCAGCTCACCGGCCAACCCCACTGAAGCTTTCTTT. Encoded protein: CASSPANPTEAFF.